Following are 22 T cell receptor beta chains from one sample sequenced in a study of cytomegalovirus exposure and HLA in healthy donors. Amplification used 60 Vbeta primers and 13 Jbeta primers. Profiled with immunoSEQ multiplex PCR; TCRdb holds only in-frame clones, not every one. The table counts tens of thousands of clones; less than 0.65% lies in the top ten. The sample was PBMCs. The receptor set was obtained from a man in his forties or fifties in good health and CMV-seronegative.

J is TRBJ2-5 and V is TRBV11-2; TRBD1 agrees at 9 bases. The junction had 14 bases not matched to a gene; V was cut back by 5 bases and J by 7 bases. The CDR3 contains 16 residues. Germline-derived CDR1 and CDR2 are SGHAT and FQNNGV. The CDR3 here is CASSIGQGTAGGTQYF. The CDR3 nucleotides are TGTGCCAGCAGCATAGGACAGGGGACCGCAGGAGGGACCCAGTACTTC.

Concerning this clone: Other DNA sequences of this sample code for an identical CDR3. The gene calls are TRBV19 and TRBJ1-5; 9 bases match TRBD1. This CDR3 has 14 amino acids. After removal of 3 bases from V and 6 bases from J, the junction contained 3 bases not matched to a gene. The germline V gene encodes CDR1 LNHDA and CDR2 SQIVND (reference sequence). As DNA, the CDR3 is TGTGCCAGTAGTATGGGACAGGGAAGTCAGCCCCAGCATTTT. Protein sequence: CASSMGQGSQPQHF.

The chain is built from TRBV27 and TRBJ1-6, with 7 bases matching TRBD1. V gave up 5 bases and J gave up 5 bases; unmatched junction bases: 9. The V gene's germline CDR1 is MNHEY and CDR2 SMNVEV (reference sequence). CDR3 length: 16 residues. CDR3: CASSPRTGYHNSPLHF. CDR3 nucleotides: TGTGCCAGCAGTCCACGGACAGGATATCATAATTCACCCCTCCACTTT.

The genes are TRBV5-1 and TRBJ2-7; the D gene is possibly TRBD2 (6 bases). The V end was cut by 4 bases, the J end by 2 bases, with 28 bases between. CDR1 and CDR2 from the germline V gene are SGHRS and YFSETQ. This CDR3 is 19 amino acids long. In nucleotides, the CDR3 is TGCGCCAGCAGCCAACTAGGAGGGTACCCCGTGAGCTTTGCCTACGAGCAGTACTTC. Translated: CASSQLGGYPVSFAYEQYF.

The V gene is TRBV28, the J gene TRBJ1-6; D call uncertain. V was trimmed by 1 base and J by 7 bases, leaving 5 bases between them. Looked up from germline, CDR1 is MDHEN and CDR2 is SYDVKM. The CDR3 contains 13 residues. The CDR3 here is CASSLSGNSPLHF. CDR3 in DNA: TGTGCCAGCAGTTTATCGGGAAATTCACCCCTCCACTTT.

J is TRBJ1-3 and V is TRBV18; no firm D call. Looked up from germline, CDR1 is KGHSH and CDR2 is LQKENI. Trimming took 1 base from V and 2 from J, leaving 15 bases between them. This CDR3 is built from 17 residues. CDR3 in DNA: TGTGCCAGCTCACCACGGAGTGCAGTTCTTACTGGAAACACCATATATTTT. It yields the protein CASSPRSAVLTGNTIYF.

The V and J genes are TRBV6-5 and TRBJ2-7; maybe TRBD1 (5 bases). Between the trimmed V and J ends, which lost 0 bases and 0 bases, there was a span of 9 bases. The CDR3 is 15 amino acids. Germline V CDR1 and CDR2: MNHEY, SVGAGI. This CDR3 is CASSYSYGHSYEQYF. CDR3 bases: TGTGCCAGCAGTTACTCGTACGGACACTCCTACGAGCAGTACTTC.

Here the CDR3 reads CSQLNVLGATEAFF. DNA of the CDR3: TGCAGTCAACTGAATGTATTGGGGGCCACTGAAGCTTTCTTT. The gene calls are TRBV29-1 and TRBJ1-1; D is perhaps TRBD1 (6 bases). CDR1 and CDR2 (germline): SQVTM, ANQGSEA. CDR3 length: 14 amino acids.

The chain links TRBV6-7 to TRBJ1-1, with 8 bases that match TRBD1. TRBV6-7 belongs to the ORF category, with a function that is uncertain. With V trimmed by 0 bases and J by 7 bases, 19 bases remained unmatched. The CDR3 runs to 19 residues. The CDR3 loop reads CASSYSKKRDRLNSDEAFF. The CDR3 DNA reads TGTGCCAGCAGTTACTCGAAGAAGAGGGACAGGCTGAATTCGGATGAAGCTTTCTTT.

V usage is TRBV2 and J usage is TRBJ1-5, with 7 positions matching TRBD1. Germline CDR1 and CDR2: SNHLY and FYNNEI. Trimming at V came to 11 bases and at J to 6 bases, leaving 13 bases not matched to a gene. The CDR3 runs 14 residues. The CDR3 bases are TGTGCCGCAGGGGGAAGGACACGGGGTCAGCCCCAGCATTTT. Encoded protein: CAAGGRTRGQPQHF.

This sequence joins TRBV7-9 and TRBJ1-5; 7 nucleotides match TRBD1. After removal of 5 bases from V and 7 bases from J, the junction contained 8 bases not matched to a gene. The germline CDR1 and CDR2 sequences are SEHNR and FQNEAQ (reference sequence). This CDR3 is built from 14 residues. In DNA, the CDR3 is TGTGCCAGCAGCCGGGAGGGGGCAGGGCAGCCCCAGCATTTT. Protein sequence: CASSREGAGQPQHF. Full variable domain (outside the CDR3, taken from reference TRBV7-9 and TRBJ1-5): DTGVSQNPRHKITKRGQNVTFRCDPISEHNRLYWYRQTLGQGPEFLTYFQNEAQLEKSRLLSDRFSAERPKGSFSTLEIQRTEQGDSAMYLCASSREGAGQPQHFGDGTRLSIL.

The chain couples TRBV18 to TRBJ2-5, with TRBD2 identical over 7 bases. This CDR3 spans 13 amino acids. Per the germline V gene, CDR1 is KGHSH and CDR2 is LQKENI. J gave up 5 bases and V 3 bases, and 3 bases lay outside the gene matches. The CDR3 DNA reads TGTGCCAGCTCACCGGGGGGGTTCGAGACCCAGTACTTC. Residues: CASSPGGFETQYF.

The gene calls are TRBV29-1 and TRBJ1-1; 10 bases agree with TRBD1. From germline, CDR1 is SQVTM and CDR2 ANQGSEA. The junction had 3 bases not matched to a gene; V was cut back by 4 bases and J by 4 bases. This CDR3 has 13 residues. In DNA, the CDR3 is TGCAGCGTTGCCCGGGACAGGGGCACTGAAGCTTTCTTT. As protein: CSVARDRGTEAFF.

V usage is TRBV4-2 and J usage is TRBJ2-1, with 7 bases lining up with TRBD1. V trimming: 3 bases; J trimming: 0 bases; junction bases outside the gene matches: 8. The germline V gene encodes CDR1 LGHNA and CDR2 YNFKEQ. CDR3 length: 17 residues. The CDR3 nucleotides read TGTGCCAGCAGCCAGAATGGGGCAGGGGGCTCCTACAATGAGCAGTTCTTC. Encoded protein: CASSQNGAGGSYNEQFF.

Details on this clone: No conserved phenylalanine or tryptophan ends this CDR3, so it is likely a read error. This chain links TRBV18 with TRBJ2-7; 7 bases agree with TRBD1. CDR3 length: 15 amino acids. Germline trimming cut 9 bases from V and 2 bases from J; bases unmatched to any gene: 13. Per germline, CDR1 KGHSH and CDR2 LQKENI. In DNA form, the CDR3 reads TGTGCCAGTCTCACGTTCCGGGACAGCGCCTACGAGCAGTACCTC. The encoded protein is CASLTFRDSAYEQYL.

The chain employs TRBV29-1 and TRBJ1-1; D remains ambiguous. Germline V gene sequence: CDR1 SQVTM, CDR2 ANQGSEA. The CDR3 length is 13 residues. V lost 6 bases to trimming and J lost 0 bases, with 11 bases between them. The CDR3 loop reads CSVRTGLNTEAFF. In DNA, the CDR3 is TGCAGCGTCCGGACGGGGTTGAACACTGAAGCTTTCTTT.

The rearrangement joins TRBV6-5 to TRBJ1-6, with D possibly TRBD1 on 6 matching bases. V was shortened by 5 bases and J by 9 bases, with 11 bases between the two germline ends. The germline CDR1 and CDR2 sequences are MNHEY and SVGAGI. CDR3 length equals 13 residues. DNA for the CDR3: TGTGCCAGCAGTACCACAGGGCCTTCACCCCTCCACTTT. It specifies CASSTTGPSPLHF.

The chain has TRBV4-2 and TRBJ1-6, with D possibly being TRBD1 (6 bases). Germline CDR1 is LGHNA and CDR2 is YNFKEQ. Trimming removed 4 bases at V and 0 bases at J, with 13 bases between. This CDR3 comprises 17 residues. CDR3 nucleotide sequence: TGTGCCAGCAGCCTCGACAGGTTAAACTCCTATAATTCACCCCTCCACTTT. This translates into CASSLDRLNSYNSPLHF.

This chain uses TRBV28 with TRBJ1-6; 9 bases map to TRBD1. CDR3 length: 15 residues. The ends lost 6 bases at V and 6 bases at J; junction bases unmatched: 6. Germline values: CDR1 MDHEN, CDR2 SYDVKM. The CDR3 protein is CASSRGDRVNSPLHF. The CDR3 nucleotides read TGTGCCAGCAGCCGCGGGGACAGGGTTAATTCACCCCTCCACTTT.

The genes are TRBV7-9 and TRBJ2-5; tentatively, D is TRBD1 (6 bases). The J call may be faulty, since TRBJ2-7 better matches the DNA end. The V gene's germline CDR1 is SEHNR and CDR2 FQNEAQ (reference sequence). The CDR3 loop spans 12 amino acids. The CDR3 DNA reads as TGTGCCAGCAGCCGGACAGACTACGAGCAGTACTTC. It yields the protein CASSRTDYEQYF.

This chain uses TRBV28 with TRBJ2-7; 12 bases align to TRBD1. V gave up 8 bases and J gave up 2 bases; unmatched junction bases: 4. Looked up from germline, CDR1 is MDHEN and CDR2 is SYDVKM. CDR3 size: 14 residues. The CDR3 coding sequence is TGTGCCAGCGAGGGGACAGGGGGCGCCTACGAGCAGTACTTC. Its protein product is CASEGTGGAYEQYF.

The chain combines TRBV5-4 with TRBJ2-5; 9 nucleotides align to TRBD1. J gave up 1 base and V 0 bases, and 1 base lay outside the gene matches. Germline V gives CDR1 SGHNT, CDR2 YYREEE (reference sequence). CDR3 length: 15 amino acids. In DNA form, the CDR3 reads TGTGCCAGCAGCTTGGACAGGGGGCTCCAAGAGACCCAGTACTTC. Its protein product is CASSLDRGLQETQYF.